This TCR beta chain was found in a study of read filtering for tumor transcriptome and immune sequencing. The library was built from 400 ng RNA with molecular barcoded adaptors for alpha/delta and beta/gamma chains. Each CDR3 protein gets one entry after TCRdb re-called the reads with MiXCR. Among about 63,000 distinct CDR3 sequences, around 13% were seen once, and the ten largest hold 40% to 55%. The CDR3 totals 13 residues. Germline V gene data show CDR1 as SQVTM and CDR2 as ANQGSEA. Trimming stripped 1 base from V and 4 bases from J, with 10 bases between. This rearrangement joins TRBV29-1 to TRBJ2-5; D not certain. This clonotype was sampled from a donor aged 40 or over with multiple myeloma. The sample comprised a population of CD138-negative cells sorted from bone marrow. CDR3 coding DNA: TGCAGCGTTGAAGTTAGAGTAGCAGAGACCCAGTACTTC. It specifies CSVEVRVAETQYF.